Presented here are 15 T cell receptor beta chains from one specimen sequenced in a study of neurological immune-mediated disorders. TCRdb called the 5' RACE reads again in MiXCR, with one record for every CDR3 protein. Here the sample spans 66,000 or so distinct CDR3 sequences, approximately 5.2% being singletons. The material sequenced was PBMCs. These receptors were taken from a woman in her thirties with multiple sclerosis.

This clonotype was seen at least ten times. The genes are TRBV5-6 and TRBJ1-1; no firm D call. Germline-derived CDR1 and CDR2 are SGHDT and YYEEEE. This CDR3 has 12 residues. V shed 7 bases and J shed 3 bases, with 10 bases lying between them. CDR3 loop: CASLEGDTEAFF. For the CDR3, the DNA is TGTGCCAGCCTGGAGGGAGACACTGAAGCTTTCTTT.

The V and J genes are TRBV20-1 and TRBJ1-1; 8 bases are a match to TRBD1. Per germline, CDR1 DFQATT and CDR2 SNEGSKA (reference sequence). The CDR3 runs to 12 residues. Unmatched junction bases numbered 3, after V lost 6 bases and J lost 3 bases. CDR3 DNA sequence: TGCAGTGCCATCAGGGGGCACACTGAAGCTTTCTTT. This gives the protein CSAIRGHTEAFF.

There are many counts of this clonotype. This rearrangement joins TRBV15 to TRBJ2-3; unclear D gene. The CDR3 runs 15 residues. Trimming took 8 bases from V and 2 from J, leaving 17 bases between them. Germline V gene lookup returns CDR1 LNHNV and CDR2 YYDKDF (reference sequence). CDR3 sequence reads: CATWSLGPITDTQYF. CDR3 sequence (DNA): TGTGCCACCTGGAGCCTCGGGCCCATCACAGATACGCAGTATTTT. The full variable domain, completed using reference TRBV15 and TRBJ2-3, is DAMVIQNPRYQVTQFGKPVTLSCSQTLNHNVMYWYQQKSSQAPKLLFHYYDKDFNNEADTPDNFQSRRPNTSFCFLDIRSPGLGDTAMYLCATWSLGPITDTQYFGPGTRLTVL.

This clonotype has more than one count but fewer than ten. The chain links TRBV20-1 to TRBJ1-1; unclear D gene. The CDR3 totals 12 residues. With 1 base removed from V and 5 bases from J, the gap between germline ends came to 8 bases. Germline values: CDR1 DFQATT, CDR2 SNEGSKA (reference sequence). DNA of the CDR3: TGCAGTGCTAGAGTTCCAGTGACTGAAGCTTTCTTT. As protein: CSARVPVTEAFF.

This clonotype was detected ten times or more. The rearrangement links TRBV20-1 to TRBJ1-2; maybe TRBD1 (5 bases). The CDR3 spans 13 residues. The germline CDR1 and CDR2 sequences are DFQATT and SNEGSKA (reference sequence). V shed 5 bases and J shed 4 bases, with 14 bases lying between them. The CDR3 nucleotides are TGCAGTGCTGGACACGGCCAATTCTATGGCTACACCTTC. Translating it yields CSAGHGQFYGYTF.

The chain combines TRBV19 with TRBJ2-6; unclear D gene. The V gene's germline CDR1 is LNHDA and CDR2 SQIVND (reference sequence). The CDR3 is 13 amino acids. Deletions cut 1 base from V and 4 bases from J, with 2 bases between. The CDR3 region has the DNA TGTGCCAGTAGTATAGCAGGGGCCAACGTCCTGACTTTC. Translation gives CASSIAGANVLTF.

This clonotype has a handful of counts. Just one base apart from a much larger clone, this may be a read error. V and J are TRBV7-9 and TRBJ1-2; D remains ambiguous. The germline gives CDR1 SEHNR, CDR2 FQNEAQ (reference sequence). CDR3 length equals 13 residues. V lost 5 bases, J lost 8 bases, and 15 bases lay in between. DNA for the CDR3: TGTGCCAGCAGCAGTGAAAGGGCCTACGGCTACACCTTC. Translated, it gives CASSSERAYGYTF.

V and J are TRBV5-1 and TRBJ2-7, with 7 bases that match TRBD1. This CDR3 spans 13 amino acids. The germline V gene encodes CDR1 SGHRS and CDR2 YFSETQ. The V segment lost 4 bases and the J segment 6 bases; nucleotides outside the gene matches: 7. The CDR3 sequence is CASSRDSAFEQYF. The CDR3 coding sequence is TGCGCCAGCAGCCGGGACAGCGCGTTCGAGCAGTACTTC.

The rearrangement links TRBV2 to TRBJ1-5; perhaps TRBD1 as D (6 bases). Per the germline V gene, CDR1 is SNHLY and CDR2 is FYNNEI. The CDR3 loop spans 13 amino acids. With 10 bases removed from V and 5 bases from J, the gap between germline ends came to 15 bases. The CDR3 region is CATASGAHQPQHF. Written as DNA, the CDR3 is TGTGCCACCGCCTCAGGGGCCCATCAGCCCCAGCATTTT.

This clonotype was picked up many times. The chain employs TRBV7-2 and TRBJ2-5, with D possibly matching TRBD2 (6 bases). This CDR3 is 16 amino acids long. V lost 1 base to trimming and J lost 5 bases, with 17 bases between them. The germline CDR1 and CDR2 sequences are SGHTA and FQGNSA. The CDR3 reads CASSLVPGRGAETQYF. CDR3 in DNA: TGTGCCAGCAGCTTAGTCCCGGGACGCGGGGCCGAGACCCAGTACTTC.

This clonotype has at least ten counts. The genes are TRBV20-1 and TRBJ1-6; D is ambiguous. V was pared by 5 bases and J by 3 bases, with 8 bases between. CDR1 and CDR2 from the germline V gene are DFQATT and SNEGSKA (reference sequence). The CDR3 spans 13 residues. In DNA form, the CDR3 reads TGCAGTGCTGGGGTACGCTATAATTCACCCCTCCACTTT. It codes for CSAGVRYNSPLHF.

This clonotype was picked up many times. The rearrangement uses TRBV20-1 and TRBJ2-3, with TRBD2 matching over 14 bases. Germline CDR1 is DFQATT and CDR2 is SNEGSKA (reference sequence). The CDR3 runs to 18 residues. V was clipped by 1 base and J by 1 base; unmatched bases: 7. CDR3 nucleotide sequence: TGCAGTGCTAGAGGGGGACTAGCGGGGGCCGTCCGCACAGATACGCAGTATTTT. Encoded protein: CSARGGLAGAVRTDTQYF.

J is TRBJ2-3 and V is TRBV12-3 or TRBV12-4; possibly TRBD1 for D (7 bases). Trimming pared 3 bases from V and 4 bases from J, leaving 11 bases between. This CDR3 is built from 14 residues. DNA of the CDR3: TGTGCCAGCAGTTTCCAGGGGGGTGCAGATACGCAGTATTTT. It is translated as CASSFQGGADTQYF.

The chain is built from TRBV5-5 and TRBJ2-7; TRBD1 might be the D (5 bases). Germline lookup yields CDR1 SGHKS and CDR2 YYEKEE (reference sequence). This CDR3 has 15 amino acids. Trimming took 1 base from V and 0 from J, leaving 11 bases between them. This chain's CDR3 is CASSLYRPSSYEQYF. The CDR3 nucleotides are TGTGCCAGCAGCTTGTACAGGCCTAGCTCCTACGAGCAGTACTTC.

This clonotype has ten or more counts. The gene calls are TRBV5-1 and TRBJ2-2, with D hard to call. The V and J ends lost 3 bases and 2 bases respectively, with 11 bases between them. Germline V lookup: CDR1 SGHRS, CDR2 YFSETQ. The length of the CDR3 is 15 residues. The CDR3 nucleotides are TGCGCCAGCAGCTCGACGGTATCTAACACCGGGGAGCTGTTTTTT. Protein sequence: CASSSTVSNTGELFF. The full variable domain, completed using reference TRBV5-1 and TRBJ2-2, is KAGVTQTPRYLIKTRGQQVTLSCSPISGHRSVSWYQQTPGQGLQFLFEYFSETQRNKGNFPGRFSGRQFSNSRSEMNVSTLELGDSALYLCASSSTVSNTGELFFGEGSRLTVL.